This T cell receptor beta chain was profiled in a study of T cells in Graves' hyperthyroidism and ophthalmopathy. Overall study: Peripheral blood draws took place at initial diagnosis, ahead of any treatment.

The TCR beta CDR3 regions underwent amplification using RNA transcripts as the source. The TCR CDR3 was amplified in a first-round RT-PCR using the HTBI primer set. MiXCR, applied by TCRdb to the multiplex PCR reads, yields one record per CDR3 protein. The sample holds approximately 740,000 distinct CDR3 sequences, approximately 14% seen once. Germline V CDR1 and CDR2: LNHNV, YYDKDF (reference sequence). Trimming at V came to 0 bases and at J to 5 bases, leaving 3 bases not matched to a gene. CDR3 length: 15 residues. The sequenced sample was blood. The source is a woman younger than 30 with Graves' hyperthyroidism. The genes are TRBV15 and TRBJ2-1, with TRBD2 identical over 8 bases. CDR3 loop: CATSRDSGIDNEQFF. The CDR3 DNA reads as TGTGCCACCAGCAGAGATAGCGGGATTGACAATGAGCAGTTCTTC.